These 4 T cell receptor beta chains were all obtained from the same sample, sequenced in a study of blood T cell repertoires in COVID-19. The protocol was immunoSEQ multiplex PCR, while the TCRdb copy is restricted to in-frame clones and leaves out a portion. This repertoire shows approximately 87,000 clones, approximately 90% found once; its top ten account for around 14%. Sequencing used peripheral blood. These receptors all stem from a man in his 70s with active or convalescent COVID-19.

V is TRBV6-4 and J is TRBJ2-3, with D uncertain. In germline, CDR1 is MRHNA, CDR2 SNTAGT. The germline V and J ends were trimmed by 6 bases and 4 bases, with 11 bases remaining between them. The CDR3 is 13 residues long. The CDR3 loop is CASSFRQADTQYF. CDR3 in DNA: TGTGCCAGCAGCTTTAGGCAGGCAGATACGCAGTATTTT.

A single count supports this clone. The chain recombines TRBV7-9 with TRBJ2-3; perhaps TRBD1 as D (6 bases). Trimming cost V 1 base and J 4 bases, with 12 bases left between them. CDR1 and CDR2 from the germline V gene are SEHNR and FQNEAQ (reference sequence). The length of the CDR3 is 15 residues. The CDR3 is CASSLGDTRADTQYF. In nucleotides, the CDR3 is TGTGCCAGCAGCTTAGGGGACACCAGGGCAGATACGCAGTATTTT.

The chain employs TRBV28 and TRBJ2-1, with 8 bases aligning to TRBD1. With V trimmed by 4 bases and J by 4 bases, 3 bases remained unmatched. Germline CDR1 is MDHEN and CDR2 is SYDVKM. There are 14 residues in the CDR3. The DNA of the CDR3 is TGTGCCAGCAGTTCCAGACAGGGGTACAATGAGCAGTTCTTC. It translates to CASSSRQGYNEQFF.

The CDR3 loop is CASSRLAGSVSYEQYF. The CDR3, as DNA: TGTGCCAGCAGCCGTCTAGCGGGATCGGTTTCGTACGAGCAGTACTTC. The rearrangement uses TRBV3-1 (or the pseudogene TRBV3-2) and TRBJ2-7; 9 positions agree with TRBD2. Germline values: CDR1 LGHDT, CDR2 YNNKEL (reference sequence). V was clipped by 4 bases and J by 4 bases; unmatched bases: 11. CDR3 length: 16 residues.